This T cell receptor (beta chain) was sequenced during a study of molecular identifiers for immune sequencing clone quantification. The CDR3 runs to 17 residues. Looked up from germline, CDR1 is LGHNA and CDR2 is YSLEER. V was pared by 1 base and J by 6 bases, with 20 bases between. This clonotype counts as medium-sized. Using its own MiXCR run on the PCR reads, TCRdb lists one record per CDR3 protein. Here the sample spans about 10,000 distinct CDR3 sequences, around a fifth being singletons. The J gene is TRBJ2-3, the V gene TRBV4-3; D possibly corresponds to TRBD1 (7 bases). Sequenced: naive CD8+ T cells from blood, with Jurkat cell RNA spiked in. Indicated subset: FACS-sorted CD8+CD4-CCR7+CD45RA+ naive T cells. The sequence derives from a human donor in good health. Some libraries in this study had Jurkat cell RNA spiked in. The CDR3 protein is CASSQVIGGGPGDTQYF. The CDR3 DNA reads TGCGCCAGCAGCCAAGTTATTGGAGGGGGCCCCGGGGATACGCAGTATTTT.